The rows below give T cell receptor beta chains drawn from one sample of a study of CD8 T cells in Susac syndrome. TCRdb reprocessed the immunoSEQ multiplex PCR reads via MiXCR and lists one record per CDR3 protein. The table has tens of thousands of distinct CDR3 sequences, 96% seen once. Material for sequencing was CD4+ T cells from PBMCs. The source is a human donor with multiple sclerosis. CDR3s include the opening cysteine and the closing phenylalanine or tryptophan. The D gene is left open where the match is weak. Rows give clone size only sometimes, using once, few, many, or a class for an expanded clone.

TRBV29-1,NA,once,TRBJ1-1,CSVKENGGTEAFF,TGCAGCGTGAAAGAAAACGGGGGCACTGAAGCTTTCTTT
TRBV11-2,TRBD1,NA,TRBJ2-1,CASSEQGDFYNEQFF,TGTGCCAGCAGCGAACAGGGGGACTTCTACAATGAGCAGTTCTTC
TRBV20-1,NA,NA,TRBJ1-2,CSARDPDTYGYTF,TGCAGTGCTAGAGATCCGGACACCTATGGCTACACCTTC
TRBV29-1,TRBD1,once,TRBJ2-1,CSVDQGTGYNEQFF,TGCAGCGTAGACCAGGGGACAGGGTACAATGAGCAGTTCTTC
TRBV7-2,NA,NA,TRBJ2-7,CASSLDRRIRPYEQYF,TGTGCCAGCAGCTTAGATAGGAGAATTCGTCCCTACGAGCAGTACTTC
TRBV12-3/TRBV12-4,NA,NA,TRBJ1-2,CASSLARGHGYTF,TGTGCCAGCAGTTTAGCGCGGGGCCATGGCTACACCTTC
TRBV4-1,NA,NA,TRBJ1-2,CASSQDSDRNYGYTF,TGCGCCAGCAGCCAAGATTCGGACAGAAACTATGGCTACACCTTC
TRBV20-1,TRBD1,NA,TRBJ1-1,CSASPLGTGLPNTEAFF,TGCAGTGCTAGTCCCCTCGGGACAGGTCTTCCGAACACTGAAGCTTTCTTT
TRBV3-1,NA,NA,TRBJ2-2,CASSHDGGYTGELFF,TGTGCCAGCAGCCATGATGGGGGCTACACCGGGGAGCTGTTTTTT
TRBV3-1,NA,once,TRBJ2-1,CASSQGNEQFF,TGTGCCAGCAGCCAAGGGAATGAGCAGTTCTTC
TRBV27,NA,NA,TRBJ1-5,CASSSLAGSHQPQHF,TGTGCCAGCAGTTCTCTCGCAGGGTCCCATCAGCCCCAGCATTTT
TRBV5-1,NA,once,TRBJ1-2,CASSLDGPDYGYTF,TGCGCCAGCAGCTTGGACGGCCCCGACTATGGCTACACCTTC
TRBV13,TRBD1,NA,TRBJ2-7,CASSRGRGQGASEQYF,TGTGCCAGCAGCCGCGGCCGGGGACAGGGGGCGTCCGAGCAGTACTTC